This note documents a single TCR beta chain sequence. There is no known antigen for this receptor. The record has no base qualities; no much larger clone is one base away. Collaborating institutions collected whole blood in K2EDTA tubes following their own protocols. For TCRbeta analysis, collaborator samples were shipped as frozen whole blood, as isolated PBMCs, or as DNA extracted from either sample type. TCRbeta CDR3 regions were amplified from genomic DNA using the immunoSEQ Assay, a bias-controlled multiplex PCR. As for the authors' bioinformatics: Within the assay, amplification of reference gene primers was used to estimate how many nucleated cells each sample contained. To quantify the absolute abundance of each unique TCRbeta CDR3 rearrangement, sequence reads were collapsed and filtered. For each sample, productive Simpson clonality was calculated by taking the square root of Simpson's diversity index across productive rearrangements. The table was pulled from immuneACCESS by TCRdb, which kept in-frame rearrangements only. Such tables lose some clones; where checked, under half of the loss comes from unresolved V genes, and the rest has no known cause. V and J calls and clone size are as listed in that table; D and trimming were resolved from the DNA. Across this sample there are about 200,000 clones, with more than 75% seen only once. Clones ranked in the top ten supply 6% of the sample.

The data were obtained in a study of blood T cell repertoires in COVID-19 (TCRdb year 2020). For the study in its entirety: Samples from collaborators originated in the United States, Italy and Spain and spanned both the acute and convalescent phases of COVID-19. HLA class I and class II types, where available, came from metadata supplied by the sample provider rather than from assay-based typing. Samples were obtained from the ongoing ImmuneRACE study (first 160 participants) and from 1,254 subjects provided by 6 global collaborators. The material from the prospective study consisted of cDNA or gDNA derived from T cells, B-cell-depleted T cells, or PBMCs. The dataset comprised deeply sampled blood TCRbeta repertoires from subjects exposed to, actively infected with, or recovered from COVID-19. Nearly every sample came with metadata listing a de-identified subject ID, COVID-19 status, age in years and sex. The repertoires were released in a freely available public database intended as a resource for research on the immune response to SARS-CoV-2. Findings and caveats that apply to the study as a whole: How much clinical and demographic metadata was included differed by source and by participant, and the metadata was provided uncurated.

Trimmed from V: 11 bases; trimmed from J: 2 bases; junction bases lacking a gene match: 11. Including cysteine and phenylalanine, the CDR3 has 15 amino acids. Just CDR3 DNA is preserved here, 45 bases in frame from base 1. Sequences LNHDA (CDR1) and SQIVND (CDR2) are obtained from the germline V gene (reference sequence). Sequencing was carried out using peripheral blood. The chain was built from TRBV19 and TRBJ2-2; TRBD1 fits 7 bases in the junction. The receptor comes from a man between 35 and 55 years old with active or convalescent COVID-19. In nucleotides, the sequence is TGTGCCTCTTCCACACGGGACAGAAACACCGGGGAGCTGTTTTTT. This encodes CASSTRDRNTGELFF.